This T cell receptor beta chain was sequenced during a study of ipilimumab plus nivolumab after autologous stem cell transplantation. Across the whole study: Patients received a median of about five ipilimumab and roughly eight nivolumab doses.

General study points: The authors say TCR, Treg and microbiome findings warrant further study.

This table comes from immunoSEQ multiplex PCR, and its TCRdb copy is limited to in-frame clones, with some not included. The sample holds 10,000 to 15,000 clones, approximately 69% seen once. With regard to this clone: The target antigen is unknown.

Germline values: CDR1 KGHSH, CDR2 LQKENI. The CDR3 runs to 14 residues. V was clipped by 0 bases and J by 4 bases; unmatched bases: 0. The rearrangement joins TRBV18 to TRBJ2-4; 7 nucleotides agree with TRBD1. The sequence was obtained from a male donor with diffuse large B-cell lymphoma. Sequenced material: PBMCs, taken in a trial of ipilimumab plus nivolumab as post-transplant consolidation. The CDR3 DNA sequence: TGTGCCAGCTCACCACCGGGACAGAAAAACATTCAGTACTTC. Translating it yields CASSPPGQKNIQYF.